This is a list of T cell receptor beta chains from one sample in a study of T cells in Graves' hyperthyroidism and ophthalmopathy. One entry per CDR3 protein results from TCRdb running MiXCR on the multiplex PCR reads. Of over 400,000 distinct CDR3 sequences detected, about 20% appear once; the ten largest clones hold around 50%. The sequenced material came from blood. All receptors come from a woman in her 70s with Graves' ophthalmopathy. CDR3s include the opening cysteine and the closing phenylalanine or tryptophan. The order of the fields is J gene, D gene, clone size, CDR3 length, V gene, CDR3 protein, CDR3 DNA. A D gene is named only where the DNA matches it firmly. The size entry is marked missing in some rows and otherwise reads once, few, many or a size class.

TRBJ2-7,TRBD2,many,14,TRBV7-3,CASSTLAGDNEQYF,TGTGCCAGCAGCACCCTAGCGGGAGATAACGAGCAGTACTTC
TRBJ2-7,TRBD2,.,15,TRBV10-3,CAISGTAGGPGEQYF,TGTGCCATCAGTGGAACAGCGGGAGGGCCCGGCGAGCAGTACTTC
TRBJ2-7,.,.,16,TRBV18,CASSPPGGRAYYEQYF,TGTGCCAGCTCACCACCGGGGGGGCGGGCCTACTACGAGCAGTACTTC
TRBJ2-5,.,.,13,TRBV9,CASSVGDGETQYF,TGTGCCAGCAGCGTAGGGGATGGGGAGACCCAGTACTTC
TRBJ1-6,.,.,13,TRBV20-1,CSAPSSYNSPLHF,TGCAGTGCTCCGAGCTCCTATAATTCACCCCTCCACTTT
TRBJ2-1,.,.,14,TRBV10-3,CAIRLEGQWDEQFF,TGTGCCATCAGGTTGGAGGGGCAGTGGGATGAGCAGTTCTTC
TRBJ2-5,TRBD2,.,16,TRBV5-1,CASSLVTTSGSGTQYF,TGCGCCAGCAGCTTGGTCACGACTAGCGGGAGTGGGACCCAGTACTTC
TRBJ2-1,.,few,17,TRBV7-3,CASSSNAGPRLYNEQFF,TGTGCCAGCAGCTCTAACGCGGGACCGAGGCTTTACAATGAGCAGTTCTTC
TRBJ1-3,.,few,14,TRBV27,CASSFQGAGNTIYF,TGTGCCAGCAGTTTCCAGGGTGCCGGAAACACCATATATTTT
TRBJ1-1,.,many,16,TRBV28,CASSHPAGALDTEAFF,TGTGCCAGCAGTCACCCAGCGGGGGCCTTGGACACTGAAGCTTTCTTT
TRBJ2-1,.,.,13,TRBV5-4,CASSSKKGIEQFF,TGTGCCAGCAGCTCCAAGAAGGGTATTGAGCAGTTCTTC
TRBJ2-7,TRBD1,.,14,TRBV2,CASNVEGGVYEQYF,TGTGCCAGCAATGTCGAAGGGGGCGTCTACGAGCAGTACTTC
TRBJ1-2,TRBD1,.,14,TRBV28,CASSWTGGGYGYTF,TGTGCCAGCAGTTGGACAGGAGGTGGCTATGGCTACACCTTC
TRBJ1-5,.,.,14,TRBV3-1,CASSQDKVSQPQHF,TGTGCCAGCAGCCAAGACAAAGTCAGTCAGCCCCAGCATTTT
TRBJ1-5,.,.,11,TRBV28,CASGGDQPQHF,TGTGCCAGCGGCGGGGATCAGCCCCAGCATTTT
TRBJ1-5,.,.,13,TRBV20-1,CSANRGRDQPQHF,TGCAGTGCTAACCGGGGGCGCGATCAGCCCCAGCATTTT
TRBJ2-1,TRBD2,many,14,TRBV4-3,CASSHSGSYNEQFF,TGCGCCAGCAGCCATAGCGGGTCCTACAATGAGCAGTTCTTC
TRBJ2-1,.,many,17,TRBV6-2/TRBV6-3,CASSDPGSKSSYNEQFF,TGTGCCAGCAGTGACCCCGGCTCGAAGAGCTCCTACAATGAGCAGTTCTTC
TRBJ2-3,.,few,15,TRBV6-2/TRBV6-3,CASRRIAFSTDTQYF,TGTGCCAGCAGGAGGATAGCCTTTAGCACAGATACGCAGTATTTT